A selection of T cell receptor beta chains follows, all from one sample in a study of T cell responses to AZD1222 COVID-19 vaccine. The protocol was immunoSEQ multiplex PCR, while the TCRdb copy is restricted to in-frame clones and leaves out a portion. The sample consists of roughly 45,000 clones, roughly 80% of them appearing once. The specimen was peripheral blood, collected on day 0 of AZD1222 vaccination. The receptors here all came from an adult in good health. CDR3s include the opening cysteine and the closing phenylalanine or tryptophan. Fields, in order: V gene, D gene, clone size, J gene, CDR3 protein, CDR3 DNA. A D gene is named only where the DNA matches it firmly. Where a row states a size, it is once, few, many or the class of an expanded clone; other rows omit it.

TRBV5-1	.	.	TRBJ1-6	CASSLGAAGPGSPLHF	TGCGCCAGCAGCTTGGGGGCCGCTGGGCCCGGTTCACCCCTCCACTTT
TRBV11-2	.	.	TRBJ1-2	CASSPGRRYTF	TGTGCCAGCAGCCCCGGGAGGAGGTACACCTTC
TRBV30	TRBD1	once	TRBJ2-1	CAWSTRTGVNEQFF	TGTGCCTGGAGTACCCGGACAGGGGTGAATGAGCAGTTCTTC
TRBV21-1	.	few	TRBJ2-7	CASSKVPLRYEQYF	TGTGCCAGCAGCAAAGTACCCCTACGGTACGAGCAGTACTTC
TRBV5-6	.	.	TRBJ1-2	CASSLATEIYGYTF	TGTGCCAGCAGCTTGGCCACAGAGATATATGGCTACACCTTC
TRBV28	.	.	TRBJ1-6	CATHSIYNSPLHF	TGTGCCACGCACAGCATCTATAATTCACCCCTCCACTTT
TRBV4-1	.	.	TRBJ1-4	CASSQDLAREKLFF	TGCGCCAGCAGCCAAGATCTAGCCAGGGAAAAACTGTTTTTT
TRBV28	TRBD1	.	TRBJ1-2	CASSSGGGQGHYGYTF	TGTGCCAGCAGCTCCGGTGGGGGACAGGGGCACTATGGCTACACCTTC
TRBV29-1	.	.	TRBJ2-7	CSVDGAGRYEQYF	TGCAGCGTTGATGGGGCAGGGCGCTACGAGCAGTACTTC
TRBV28	TRBD1	few	TRBJ1-2	CASSGRTGFYGYTF	TGTGCCAGCAGCGGTCGGACAGGGTTCTATGGCTACACCTTC
TRBV27	TRBD2	once	TRBJ2-1	CASSRTSGSRRNEQFF	TGTGCCAGCAGCCGGACTAGCGGGAGTCGGCGTAATGAGCAGTTCTTC
TRBV6-2/TRBV6-3	TRBD1	.	TRBJ2-5	CASTPRGGAQETQYF	TGTGCCAGCACCCCTCGAGGGGGCGCACAAGAGACCCAGTACTTC
TRBV7-2	TRBD2	.	TRBJ2-7	CASSYTSGGELDPYEQYF	TGTGCCAGCAGCTACACTAGCGGGGGTGAGCTGGACCCCTACGAGCAGTACTTC
TRBV7-2	.	.	TRBJ1-4	CASSPAATNEKLFF	TGTGCCAGCAGCCCCGCGGCAACTAATGAAAAACTGTTTTTT
TRBV7-2	.	.	TRBJ2-5	CASSPPRETQYF	TGTGCCAGCAGCCCCCCCCGAGAGACCCAGTACTTC
TRBV24-1	.	few	TRBJ2-2	CATSDRDFTGELFF	TGTGCCACCAGTGATCGGGACTTCACCGGGGAGCTGTTTTTT
TRBV29-1	.	few	TRBJ1-4	CSASGTKTNEKLFF	TGCAGCGCCTCCGGGACAAAAACTAATGAAAAACTGTTTTTT
TRBV6-1	TRBD1	once	TRBJ1-6	CASSEGQNSPLHF	TGTGCCAGCAGTGAGGGACAGAACTCACCCCTCCACTTT
TRBV7-8	TRBD1	.	TRBJ1-3	CASSLVPQGAANTIYF	TGTGCCAGCAGCTTAGTGCCCCAGGGGGCAGCGAACACCATATATTTT
TRBV6-5	.	few	TRBJ2-2	CASSYRHLTGELFF	TGTGCCAGCAGTTACCGACACCTCACCGGGGAGCTGTTTTTT
TRBV9	.	.	TRBJ2-1	CASSVGSDWNYNEQFF	TGTGCCAGCAGCGTAGGGTCGGACTGGAACTACAATGAGCAGTTCTTC
TRBV28	TRBD1	.	TRBJ2-4	CAINRQGSGIQYF	TGTGCCATCAACCGACAGGGTAGTGGCATTCAGTACTTC
TRBV2	TRBD1	.	TRBJ2-5	CASSPRTGQGETQYF	TGTGCCAGCAGTCCGCGGACAGGGCAAGGGGAGACCCAGTACTTC
TRBV15	TRBD1	few	TRBJ1-3	CATSRAGTGRGNTIYF	TGTGCCACCAGCAGAGCTGGGACAGGGCGGGGAAACACCATATATTTT
TRBV5-4	.	.	TRBJ1-5	CASSISGAGNQPQHF	TGTGCCAGCAGCATCTCCGGGGCTGGTAATCAGCCCCAGCATTTT
TRBV28	.	.	TRBJ1-1	CASRPVGGVEAFF	TGTGCCAGCAGACCGGTGGGGGGGGTTGAAGCTTTCTTT
TRBV14	TRBD1	few	TRBJ1-1	CASSQGAGGTEAFF	TGTGCCAGCAGCCAAGGGGCAGGGGGCACTGAAGCTTTCTTT
TRBV7-9	TRBD1	.	TRBJ2-3	CASSFQDRGLQDTQYF	TGTGCCAGCAGCTTTCAAGACAGGGGGCTTCAAGATACGCAGTATTTT
TRBV28	.	.	TRBJ2-2	CAVRSANTGELFF	TGTGCCGTTCGTAGTGCGAACACCGGGGAGCTGTTTTTT
TRBV4-1	.	.	TRBJ2-6	CASTPSGDPGANVLTF	TGCGCCAGCACCCCGTCGGGGGATCCTGGGGCCAACGTCCTGACTTTC
TRBV28	.	.	TRBJ1-5	CASSLEWRGNQPQHF	TGTGCCAGCAGTCTCGAATGGCGAGGCAATCAGCCCCAGCATTTT
TRBV24-1	TRBD2	few	TRBJ2-1	CATSDLQVPSGRSEQFF	TGTGCCACCAGTGATTTGCAAGTACCTAGCGGGCGTTCTGAGCAGTTCTTC
TRBV6-1	.	.	TRBJ1-1	CASSDGRARPMNTEAFF	TGTGCCAGCAGTGATGGCAGAGCTAGACCTATGAACACTGAAGCTTTCTTT